This T cell receptor beta chain was recorded in a study of shared clonotypes between healthy human individuals. Regarding the study as a whole: Shared clonotypes across all four donors exceeded non-shared ones in generation probability.

Sequencing was performed with immunoSEQ multiplex PCR; in TCRdb, only in-frame clones are kept and a portion is missing. The sample contains roughly 2,500,000 clones, roughly 93% of which appear only once. V lost 5 bases to trimming and J lost 0 bases, with 14 bases between them. The germline V gene encodes CDR1 LNHDA and CDR2 SQIVND (reference sequence). The CDR3 totals 16 residues. Comments on this clone: Its specificity is unknown.

The sequencing input was naive CD4+ T cells from PBMCs. This sample's subset: CD45RA+ positively selected. The chain is built from TRBV19 and TRBJ2-1; possibly TRBD2 for D (6 bases). This clonotype was sampled from a man between 18 and 35 years old in good health. Some clones in this sample may be carry-over from other donors' samples. The CDR3 here is CASSPEGLPSYNEQFF. The DNA of the CDR3 is TGTGCCAGTAGTCCGGAGGGACTCCCCTCCTACAATGAGCAGTTCTTC.